These T cell receptor beta chains were read from a single sample in a study of shared clonotypes between healthy human individuals. Libraries were prepared by immunoSEQ multiplex PCR; TCRdb keeps only in-frame clonotypes and omits some of them. The data show 2 million to 3 million clones, over 85% seen once. Specimen: naive CD4+ T cells from PBMCs. The receptors originated from a man aged 18 to 30 in good health. Some clones in this sample may be carry-over from other donors' samples. Each CDR3 is given with its conserved first and last residue. The size field is filled for only some rows; it gives once, few, many or a size class.

v_call clone_size cdr3_aa
TRBV6-5 - CASSYSREDEQFF
TRBV20-1 - CSARDMVEQYF
TRBV2 few CASSEAYEQYF
TRBV7-9 - CASSLRDRADTQYF
TRBV28 - CASSLTGDNQPQHF
TRBV28 - CASSERTGGSNQPQHF
TRBV5-5 - CASSLSRTGQDTQYF
TRBV7-2 - CASSLRGGREETQYF
TRBV5-1 - CASNPGQGLTEAFF
TRBV4-2 - CASSQGLAGVSSYNEQFF
TRBV6-1 - CASSADREWGQPQHF
TRBV7-2 - CASSSPLRREGLNEQFF
TRBV27 - CASSLGPSSYNEQFF
TRBV2 - CASRNRGGYEQYF
TRBV30 once CAWSVGLAGGKFF
TRBV19 - CASSRTGGGYGYTF
TRBV7-2 - CASSLGSSGTAGELFF
TRBV28 once CASSSPRAGGVNEQFF
TRBV28 - CASRPRDRRTQYF
TRBV2 - CANSRTSGRQEQFF
TRBV7-9 - CASSLVRGNRNTEAFF
TRBV30 - CAWSVDGGSTDTQYF
TRBV19 - CASTLDGRSYEQYF
TRBV5-6 - CASSLLGSYEQYF
TRBV27 - CASSPSPGRAYEQYF
TRBV25-1 - CASSVFTSPSHTADTQYF
TRBV9 - CASSARQVEETQYF
TRBV30 once CAWSEGSDTQYF
TRBV11-2 once CASIGYPTYEQYF
TRBV5-1 - CASSLAGQLNQPQHF
TRBV15 - CATSSPRNIQYF
TRBV7-8 - CASTPTLVRQGLSYQETQYF
TRBV7-3 - CASSLAGGTNEQFF
TRBV25-1 - CASSDRGSYNEQFF
TRBV6-1 - CASRLAGADTGELFF
TRBV6-6 once CASSASGAHSYEQYF
TRBV19 - CASSWENTIYF
TRBV25-1 - CASSEYSQGGGYTF
TRBV5-4 - CASSLDSSGSTDTQYF
TRBV5-1 once CASSLERGLSNEQFF
TRBV4-3 - CASSQVPGRGGTEAFF
TRBV2 few CASRGPDQYF